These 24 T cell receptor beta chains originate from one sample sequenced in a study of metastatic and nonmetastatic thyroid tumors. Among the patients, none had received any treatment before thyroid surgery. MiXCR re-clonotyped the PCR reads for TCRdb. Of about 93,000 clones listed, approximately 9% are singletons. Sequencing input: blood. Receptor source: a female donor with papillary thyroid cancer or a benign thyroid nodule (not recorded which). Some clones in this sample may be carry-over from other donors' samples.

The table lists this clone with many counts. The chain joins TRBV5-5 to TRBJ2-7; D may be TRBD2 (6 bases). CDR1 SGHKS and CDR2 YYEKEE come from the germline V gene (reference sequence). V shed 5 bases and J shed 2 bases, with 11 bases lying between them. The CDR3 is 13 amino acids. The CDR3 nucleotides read TGTGCCAGCAGTCTTGGAGGGACCTACGAGCAGTACTTC. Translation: CASSLGGTYEQYF.

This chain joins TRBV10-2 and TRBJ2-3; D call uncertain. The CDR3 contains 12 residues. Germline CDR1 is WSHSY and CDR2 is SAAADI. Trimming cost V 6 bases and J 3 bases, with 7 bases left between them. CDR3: CASSPNTDTQYF. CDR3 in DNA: TGCGCCAGCAGCCCTAATACAGATACGCAGTATTTT.

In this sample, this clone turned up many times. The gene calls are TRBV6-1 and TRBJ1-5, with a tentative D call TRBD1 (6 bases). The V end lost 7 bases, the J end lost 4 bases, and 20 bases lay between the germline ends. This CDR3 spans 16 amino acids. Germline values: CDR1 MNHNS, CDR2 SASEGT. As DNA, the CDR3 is TGTGCCAGCACCCCGGGAGGGGGTCGATGGAATCAGCCCCAGCATTTT. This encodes CASTPGGGRWNQPQHF.

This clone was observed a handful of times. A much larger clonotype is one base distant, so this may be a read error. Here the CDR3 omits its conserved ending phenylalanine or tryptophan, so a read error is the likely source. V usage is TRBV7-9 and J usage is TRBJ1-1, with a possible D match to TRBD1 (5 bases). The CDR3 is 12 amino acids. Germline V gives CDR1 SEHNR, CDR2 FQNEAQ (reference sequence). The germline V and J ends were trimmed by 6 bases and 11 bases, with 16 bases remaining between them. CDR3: CASRGPSRGAFS. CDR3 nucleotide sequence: TGTGCCAGCAGGGGGCCTTCCCGGGGGGCTTTCTCT.

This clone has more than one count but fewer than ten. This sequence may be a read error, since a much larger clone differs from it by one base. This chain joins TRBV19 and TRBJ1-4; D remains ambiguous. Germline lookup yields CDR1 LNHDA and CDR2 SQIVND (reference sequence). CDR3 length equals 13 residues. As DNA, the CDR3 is TGTGCCAGTAGTCCCACGGACGGGGAAAAAATGTTTTTT. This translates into CASSPTDGEKMFF. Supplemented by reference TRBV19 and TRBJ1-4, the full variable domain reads DGGITQSPKYLFRKEGQNVTLSCEQNLNHDAMYWYRQDPGQGLRLIYYSQIVNDFQKGDIAEGYSVSREKKESFPLTVTSAQKNPTAFYLCASSPTDGEKMFFGSGTQLSVL.

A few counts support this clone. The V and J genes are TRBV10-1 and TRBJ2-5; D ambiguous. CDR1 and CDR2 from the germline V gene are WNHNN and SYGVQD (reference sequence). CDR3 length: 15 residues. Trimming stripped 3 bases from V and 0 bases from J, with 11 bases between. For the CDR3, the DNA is TGCGCCAGCAGTGATGGTACACGAAACCAAGAGACCCAGTACTTC. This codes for CASSDGTRNQETQYF.

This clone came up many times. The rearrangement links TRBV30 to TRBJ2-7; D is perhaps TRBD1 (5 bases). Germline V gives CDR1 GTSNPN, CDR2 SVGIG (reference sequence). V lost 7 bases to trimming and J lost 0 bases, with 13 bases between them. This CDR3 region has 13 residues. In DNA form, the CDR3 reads TGTGCCTCCCCGGGCAGGGACTCCTACGAGCAGTACTTC. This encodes CASPGRDSYEQYF.

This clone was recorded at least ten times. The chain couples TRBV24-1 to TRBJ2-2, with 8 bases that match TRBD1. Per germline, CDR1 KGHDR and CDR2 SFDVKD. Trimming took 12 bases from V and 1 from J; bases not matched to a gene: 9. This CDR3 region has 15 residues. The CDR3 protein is CAAGTGTGNTGELFF. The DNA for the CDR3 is TGTGCCGCCGGTACCGGGACAGGGAACACCGGGGAGCTGTTTTTT.

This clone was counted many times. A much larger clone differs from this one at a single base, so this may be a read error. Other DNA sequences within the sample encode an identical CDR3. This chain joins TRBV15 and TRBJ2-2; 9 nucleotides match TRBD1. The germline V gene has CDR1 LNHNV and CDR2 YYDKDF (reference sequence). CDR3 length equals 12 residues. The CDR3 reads CATSSGTGKLFF. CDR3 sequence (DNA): TGTGCCACCAGCAGTGGGACAGGGAAGCTGTTCTTT.

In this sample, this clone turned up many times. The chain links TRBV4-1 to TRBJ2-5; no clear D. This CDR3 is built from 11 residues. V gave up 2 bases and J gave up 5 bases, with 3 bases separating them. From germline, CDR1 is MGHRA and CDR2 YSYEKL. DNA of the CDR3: TGCGCCAGCAGCCAATGGGAGACCCAGTACTTC. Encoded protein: CASSQWETQYF.

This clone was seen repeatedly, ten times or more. The chain's CDR3 is CASGLLAGTGELFF. The CDR3 DNA reads TGTGCCAGCGGGCTGTTAGCGGGGACCGGGGAGCTGTTTTTT. The chain links TRBV3-1 to TRBJ2-2; 8 bases map to TRBD2. Losses at the gene ends were 8 bases for V and 5 bases for J; bases not matched to a gene: 7. CDR3 length equals 14 residues. Germline CDR1 is LGHDT and CDR2 is YNNKEL (reference sequence).

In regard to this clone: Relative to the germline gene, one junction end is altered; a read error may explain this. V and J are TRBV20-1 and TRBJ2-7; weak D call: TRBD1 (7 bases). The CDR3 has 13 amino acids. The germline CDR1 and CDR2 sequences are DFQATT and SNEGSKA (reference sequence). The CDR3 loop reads CSTRVRGDYEQYF. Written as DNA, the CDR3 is TGCAGTACTAGAGTCAGGGGGGACTACGAGCAGTACTTC.

Here the CDR3 reads CSARPHRVGQPQHF. The CDR3, as DNA: TGCAGTGCTCGACCCCACAGGGTAGGACAGCCCCAGCATTTT. The chain recombines TRBV20-1 with TRBJ1-5, with TRBD1 as a possible D gene (6 bases). Germline V gene data show CDR1 as DFQATT and CDR2 as SNEGSKA (reference sequence). The CDR3 sequence is 14 residues long. Trimming took 5 bases from V and 7 from J, leaving 18 bases between them.

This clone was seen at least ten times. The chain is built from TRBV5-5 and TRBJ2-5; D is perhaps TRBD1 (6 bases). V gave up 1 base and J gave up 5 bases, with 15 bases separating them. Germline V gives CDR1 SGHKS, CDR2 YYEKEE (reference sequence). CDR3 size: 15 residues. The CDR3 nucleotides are TGTGCCAGCAGCTTGACGGCAGGGGTGGGGGAGACCCAGTACTTC. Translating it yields CASSLTAGVGETQYF.

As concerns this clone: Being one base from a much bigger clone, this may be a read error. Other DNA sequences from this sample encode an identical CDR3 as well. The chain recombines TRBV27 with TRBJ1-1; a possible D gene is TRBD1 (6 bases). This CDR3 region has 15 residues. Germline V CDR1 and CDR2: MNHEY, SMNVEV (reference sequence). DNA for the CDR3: TGTGCCAGCAGTTTATATCAGGGAAGGGACACTGAAGCCTTCTTT. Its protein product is CASSLYQGRDTEAFF.

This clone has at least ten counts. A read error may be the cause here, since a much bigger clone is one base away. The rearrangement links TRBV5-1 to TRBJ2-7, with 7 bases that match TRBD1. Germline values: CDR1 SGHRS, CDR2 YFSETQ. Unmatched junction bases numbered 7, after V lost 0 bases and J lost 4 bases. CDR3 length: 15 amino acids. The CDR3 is CASSLGQGARYEQYF. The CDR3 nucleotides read TGCGCCAGCAGCTTGGGACAGGGAGCCAGATACGAGCAGTACTTC.

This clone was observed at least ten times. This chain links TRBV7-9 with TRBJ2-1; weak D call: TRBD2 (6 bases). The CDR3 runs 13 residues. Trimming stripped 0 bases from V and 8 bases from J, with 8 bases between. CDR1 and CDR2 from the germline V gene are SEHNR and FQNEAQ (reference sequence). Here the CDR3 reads CASSLAWGDEQFF. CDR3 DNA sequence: TGTGCCAGCAGCTTAGCTTGGGGGGATGAGCAGTTCTTC.

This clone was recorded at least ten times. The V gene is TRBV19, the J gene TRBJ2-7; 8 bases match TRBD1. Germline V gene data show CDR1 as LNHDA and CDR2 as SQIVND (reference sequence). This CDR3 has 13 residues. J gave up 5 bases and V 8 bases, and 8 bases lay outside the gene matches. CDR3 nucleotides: TGTGCCAGTGAGGACAGGGCCGGTAACGAGCAGTACTTC. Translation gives CASEDRAGNEQYF. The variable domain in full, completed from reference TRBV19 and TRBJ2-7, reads DGGITQSPKYLFRKEGQNVTLSCEQNLNHDAMYWYRQDPGQGLRLIYYSQIVNDFQKGDIAEGYSVSREKKESFPLTVTSAQKNPTAFYLCASEDRAGNEQYFGPGTRLTVT.

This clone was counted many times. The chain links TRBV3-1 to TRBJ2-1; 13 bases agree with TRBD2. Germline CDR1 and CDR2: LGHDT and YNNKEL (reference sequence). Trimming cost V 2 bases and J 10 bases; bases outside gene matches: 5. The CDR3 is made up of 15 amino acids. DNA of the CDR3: TGTGCCAGCAGCCAACGGACTAGCGGGGGTCTCGAGCAGTTCTTC. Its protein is CASSQRTSGGLEQFF.

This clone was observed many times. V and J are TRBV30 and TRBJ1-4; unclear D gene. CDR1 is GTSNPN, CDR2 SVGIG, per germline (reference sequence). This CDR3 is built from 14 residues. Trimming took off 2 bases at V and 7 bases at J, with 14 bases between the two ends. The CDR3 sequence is CAWSPGLGGEKLFF. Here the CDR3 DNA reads TGTGCCTGGAGTCCCGGTCTGGGTGGTGAAAAACTGTTTTTT.

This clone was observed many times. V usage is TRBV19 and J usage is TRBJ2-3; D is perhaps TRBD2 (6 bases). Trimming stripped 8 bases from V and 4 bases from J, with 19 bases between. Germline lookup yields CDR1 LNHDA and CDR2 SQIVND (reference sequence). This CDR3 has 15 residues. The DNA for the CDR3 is TGTGCCAGTCACGGGGGACGACTAAGTCCAGATACGCAGTATTTT. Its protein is CASHGGRLSPDTQYF. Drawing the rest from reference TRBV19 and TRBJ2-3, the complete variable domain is DGGITQSPKYLFRKEGQNVTLSCEQNLNHDAMYWYRQDPGQGLRLIYYSQIVNDFQKGDIAEGYSVSREKKESFPLTVTSAQKNPTAFYLCASHGGRLSPDTQYFGPGTRLTVL.

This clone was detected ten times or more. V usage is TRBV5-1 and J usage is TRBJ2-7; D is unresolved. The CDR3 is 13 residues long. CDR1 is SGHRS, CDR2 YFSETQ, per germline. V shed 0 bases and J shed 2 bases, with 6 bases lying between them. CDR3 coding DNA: TGCGCCAGCAGCTTGGTTGGTCCCTACGAGCAGTACTTC. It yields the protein CASSLVGPYEQYF.

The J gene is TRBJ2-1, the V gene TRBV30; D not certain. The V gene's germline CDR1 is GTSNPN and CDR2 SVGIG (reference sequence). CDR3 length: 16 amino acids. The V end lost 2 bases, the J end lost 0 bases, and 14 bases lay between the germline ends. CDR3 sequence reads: CAWSTPRLSSYNEQFF. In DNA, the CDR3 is TGTGCCTGGAGTACACCAAGACTGAGCTCCTACAATGAGCAGTTCTTC. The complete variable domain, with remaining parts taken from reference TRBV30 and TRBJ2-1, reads SQTIHQWPATLVQPVGSPLSLECTVEGTSNPNLYWYRQAAGRGLQLLFYSVGIGQISSEVPQNLSASRPQDRQFILSSKKLLLSDSGFYLCAWSTPRLSSYNEQFFGPGTRLTVL.

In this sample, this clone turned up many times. The CDR3 region has the DNA TGTGCCAGCAGTTACCGTCCCCCGGGTGGCTATAGCAATCAGCCCCAGCATTTT. This encodes CASSYRPPGGYSNQPQHF. The rearrangement joins TRBV6-5 to TRBJ1-5; D not certain. Trimming shortened V by 2 bases and J by 0 bases, and 17 bases separated the two germline ends. Per germline, CDR1 MNHEY and CDR2 SVGAGI. The CDR3 covers 18 residues.